This record looks at one TCR beta chain sequence and its context. The data originate from a study of neoadjuvant anti-PD-1 for oral cavity cancer. Data came from immunoSEQ multiplex PCR; TCRdb stores just in-frame clones and leaves some out. The table includes roughly 68,000 clones, 85% to 90% detected once. Trimming removed 2 bases from V and 4 bases from J, with 14 bases in between. The CDR3 extends over 15 amino acids. Germline V gives CDR1 MNHEY, CDR2 SVGAGI. Time point given: after neoadjuvant nivolumab, at surgical resection. These newly diagnosed stage II-IVA oral cavity squamous cell carcinoma patients had no prior systemic or radiation treatment. Patients had HPV-negative, locally advanced oral cavity squamous cell carcinoma.

The chain employs TRBV6-5 and TRBJ1-2; possibly TRBD1 for D (6 bases). The receptor was isolated from a person between 35 and 79 years old with oral cavity squamous cell carcinoma. Sequenced material: PBMCs, taken after nivolumab (anti-PD-1) treatment. CDR3 bases: TGTGCCAGCAGTTACGGGGCAGGGGTTCCCTATGGCTACACCTTC. Protein sequence: CASSYGAGVPYGYTF.